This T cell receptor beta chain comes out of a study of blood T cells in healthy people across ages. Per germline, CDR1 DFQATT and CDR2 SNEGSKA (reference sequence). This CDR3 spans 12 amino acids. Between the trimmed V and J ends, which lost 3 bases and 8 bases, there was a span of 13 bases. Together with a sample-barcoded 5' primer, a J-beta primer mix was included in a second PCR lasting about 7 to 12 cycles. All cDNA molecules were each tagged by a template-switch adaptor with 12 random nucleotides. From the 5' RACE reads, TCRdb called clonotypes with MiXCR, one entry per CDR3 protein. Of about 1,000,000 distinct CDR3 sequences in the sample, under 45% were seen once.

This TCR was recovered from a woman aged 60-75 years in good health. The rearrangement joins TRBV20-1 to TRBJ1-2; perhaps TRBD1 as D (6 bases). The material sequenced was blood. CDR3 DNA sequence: TGCAGTGCTAGCCAGGGGCGGAAGGGCTACACCTTC. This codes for CSASQGRKGYTF.